These 3 T cell receptor beta chains share one sample of origin, sequenced in a study of STAT3 mutations in large granular lymphocyte leukemia. Points from the study as a whole: In T-cell large granular lymphocyte leukemia, about half of patients showed multiple immunodominant subclonotypes.

Their target antigens are unknown. Assay: immunoSEQ multiplex PCR; the TCRdb copy retains only in-frame clones and omits some. The sample lists around 26,000 clones, roughly 93% occurring once. The sample taken for sequencing was peripheral blood mononuclear cells. Receptors originate from a middle-aged man with T-cell large granular lymphocyte leukemia. Some clones in this sample may be carry-over from other donors' samples.

The V gene is TRBV6-1, the J gene TRBJ1-1, with a possible D match to TRBD1 (6 bases). V was clipped by 5 bases and J by 0 bases, with 13 bases between them. Germline V gene sequence: CDR1 MNHNS, CDR2 SASEGT. The CDR3 is 15 amino acids. Here the CDR3 reads CASSPRGGLNTEAFF. The CDR3 nucleotides read TGTGCCAGCAGTCCCCGAGGGGGTTTGAACACTGAAGCTTTCTTT.

This chain links TRBV7-2 with TRBJ1-4; TRBD1 is a possible D gene (5 bases). Germline V lookup: CDR1 SGHTA, CDR2 FQGNSA. CDR3 length: 14 amino acids. V shed 6 bases and J shed 8 bases, with 16 bases lying between them. The CDR3 reads CASSRTRGVEKLFF. The CDR3 coding sequence is TGTGCCAGCAGTCGTACCCGGGGCGTCGAAAAACTGTTTTTT.

The V and J genes are TRBV7-7 and TRBJ2-5; D ambiguous. The V gene's germline CDR1 is SSHAT and CDR2 FNYEAQ (reference sequence). The V and J ends lost 1 base and 6 bases respectively, with 6 bases between them. There are 12 residues in the CDR3. This chain's CDR3 is CASSLGGKTQYF. CDR3 in DNA: TGTGCCAGCAGCTTAGGTGGGAAGACCCAGTACTTC. The entire variable domain, with the rest obtained from reference TRBV7-7 and TRBJ2-5, is as follows: GAGVSQSPRYKVTKRGQDVTLRCDPISSHATLYWYQQALGQGPEFLTYFNYEAQPDKSGLPSDRFSAERPEGSISTLTIQRTEQRDSAMYRCASSLGGKTQYFGPGTRLLVL.